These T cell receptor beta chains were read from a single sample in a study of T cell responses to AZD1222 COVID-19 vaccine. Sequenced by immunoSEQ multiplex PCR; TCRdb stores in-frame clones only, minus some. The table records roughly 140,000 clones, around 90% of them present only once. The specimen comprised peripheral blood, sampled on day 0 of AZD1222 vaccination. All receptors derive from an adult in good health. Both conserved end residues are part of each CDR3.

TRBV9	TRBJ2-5	CASSVAGVDETQYF
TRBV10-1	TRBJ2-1	CASSVHNEQFF
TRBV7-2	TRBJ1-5	CASSPGAGNQPQHF
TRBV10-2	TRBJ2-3	CASITAGATTQYF
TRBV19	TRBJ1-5	CASSIVWGQGQPQHF
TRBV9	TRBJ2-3	CASSLQGTDTQYF
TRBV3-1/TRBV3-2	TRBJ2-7	CASSQDGRRGDEQYF
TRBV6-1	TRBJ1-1	CASSEQGNEAFF
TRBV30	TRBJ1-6	CAWSHNGRGNSPLHF
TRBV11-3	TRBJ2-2	CASSWVNAGELFF
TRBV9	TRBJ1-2	CASSVGTGLGSYGYTF
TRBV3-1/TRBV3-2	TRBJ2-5	CASSFRGGETQYF
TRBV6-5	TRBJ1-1	CASSRWNRAEAFF
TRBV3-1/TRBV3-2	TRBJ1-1	CASSQGTAQGEAFF
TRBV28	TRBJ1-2	CAAEGASTGAKGGYTF
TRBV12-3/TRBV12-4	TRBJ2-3	CAVGLEPDTQYF
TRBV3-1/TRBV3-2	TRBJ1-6	CASSTLPGQNNSPLHF
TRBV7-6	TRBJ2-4	CASSTSRGLAKNIQYF
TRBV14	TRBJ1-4	CASSRGLGEKLFF
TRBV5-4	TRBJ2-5	CASSPGPQETQYF
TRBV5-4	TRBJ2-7	CASSLGQKSSYEQYF
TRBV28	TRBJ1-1	CASSTQGGWNTEAFF
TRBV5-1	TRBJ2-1	CASSLGLAGYNEQFF
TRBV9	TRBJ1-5	CASSVGVTDNQPQHF
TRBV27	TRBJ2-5	CASSFGGRNF
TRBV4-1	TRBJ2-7	CASSQDEVSGEQYF
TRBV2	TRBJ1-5	CASSDSNQPQHF
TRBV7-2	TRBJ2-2	CASSFGRRTGELFF
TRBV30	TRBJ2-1	CAWDAGTYNEQFF
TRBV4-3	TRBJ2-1	CASSLAGPSGEQFF
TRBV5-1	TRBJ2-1	CASSASGAGDEQFF
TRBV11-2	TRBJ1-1	CASSLGRTSSF
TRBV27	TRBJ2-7	CASSPGLASTYEQYF
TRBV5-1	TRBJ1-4	CASSWQPANEKLFF
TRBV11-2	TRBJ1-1	CASSYRDSESFF
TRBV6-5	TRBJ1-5	CASSLGQGAQPQHF
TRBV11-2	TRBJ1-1	CASTLGRLNTEAFF
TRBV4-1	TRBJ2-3	CASSPPNTDTQYF
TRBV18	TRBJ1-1	CASSIGMNTEAFF
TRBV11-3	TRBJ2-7	CASSLGPGTNYEQYF
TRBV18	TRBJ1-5	CASSRTGTGADQPQHF
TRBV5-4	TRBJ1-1	CASSWTGSRTEAFF
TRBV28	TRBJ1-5	CASSYGLGRDQPQHF
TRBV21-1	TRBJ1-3	CASSTRGEVSGNTIYF
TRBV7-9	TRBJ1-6	CASSLRESRDRDSPLHF
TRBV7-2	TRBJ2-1	CASRRSGTGNEQFF
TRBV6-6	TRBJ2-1	CASSLSNEQFF
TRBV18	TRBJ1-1	CASSPQNTEAFF
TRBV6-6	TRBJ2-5	CASSVQEYQETQYF
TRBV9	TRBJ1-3	CASGDPTGLFHTIYF